This section outlines one T cell receptor (beta chain) sequence together with its context. Its antigen is unidentified. CDR3 length equals 16 residues. Germline loops: CDR1 MNHEY, CDR2 SMNVEV (reference sequence). TCRdb keeps only in-frame clones here, not all; method: immunoSEQ multiplex PCR. Of some 9,900 clones listed, roughly three quarters are singletons. This sample was included in a study of T cell clonotyping in hematopoietic cell transplantation. General study results and limits: Pathologically expanded recipient clonotypes increased progressively from day 30 to day 180 as diversity fell.

This rearrangement joins TRBV27 to TRBJ2-3; 7 bases are shared with TRBD1. The J call may not be correct, given that the DNA end is closer to TRBJ1-5. The source of this sequence is a female patient in her forties who had an allogeneic stem cell transplant from a related donor, so T cells may come from the graft donor. Some clones in this sample may be carry-over from other donors' samples. Here the sequenced sample was PBMCs, taken 30 days after allogeneic stem cell transplant. The CDR3 sequence is CASSLLPGGEGDTQHF. The CDR3 DNA sequence: TGTGCCAGCAGTTTACTTCCAGGGGGAGAGGGAGATACGCAGCATTTT.